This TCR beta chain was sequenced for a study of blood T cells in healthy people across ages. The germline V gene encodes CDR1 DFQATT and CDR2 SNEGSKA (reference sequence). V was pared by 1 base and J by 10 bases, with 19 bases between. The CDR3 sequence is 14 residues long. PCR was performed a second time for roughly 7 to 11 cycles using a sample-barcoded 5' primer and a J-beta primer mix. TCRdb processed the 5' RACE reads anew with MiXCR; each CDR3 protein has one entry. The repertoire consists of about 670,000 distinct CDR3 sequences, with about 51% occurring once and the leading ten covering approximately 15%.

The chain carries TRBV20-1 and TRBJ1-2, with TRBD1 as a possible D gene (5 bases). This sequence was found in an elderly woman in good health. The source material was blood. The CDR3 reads CSARARSGVRHYTF. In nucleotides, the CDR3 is TGCAGTGCTAGAGCTCGCTCGGGGGTTCGACACTACACCTTC.